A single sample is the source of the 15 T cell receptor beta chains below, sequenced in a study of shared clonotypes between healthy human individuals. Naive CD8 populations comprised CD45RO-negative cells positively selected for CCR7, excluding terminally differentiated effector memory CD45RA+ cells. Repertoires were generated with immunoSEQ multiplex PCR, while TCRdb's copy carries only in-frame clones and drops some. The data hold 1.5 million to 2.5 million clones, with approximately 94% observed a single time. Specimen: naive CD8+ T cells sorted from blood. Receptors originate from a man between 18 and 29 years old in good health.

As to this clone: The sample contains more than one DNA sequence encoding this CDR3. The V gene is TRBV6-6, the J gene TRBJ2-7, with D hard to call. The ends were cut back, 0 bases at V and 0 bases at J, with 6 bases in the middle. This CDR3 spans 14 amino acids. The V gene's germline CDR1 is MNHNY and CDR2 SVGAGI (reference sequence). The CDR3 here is CASSYSDASYEQYF. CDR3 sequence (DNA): TGTGCCAGCAGTTACTCGGACGCCTCCTACGAGCAGTACTTC.

CDR3 in amino acids: CASRGGQGFYEQYF. CDR3 in DNA: TGTGCCAGCCGTGGGGGACAGGGCTTCTACGAGCAGTACTTC. This chain joins TRBV6-1 and TRBJ2-7; 9 positions agree with TRBD1. Germline assignment: CDR1 MNHNS and CDR2 SASEGT. CDR3 length equals 14 residues. Trimming removed 8 bases from V and 3 bases from J; junction bases left unmatched: 8.

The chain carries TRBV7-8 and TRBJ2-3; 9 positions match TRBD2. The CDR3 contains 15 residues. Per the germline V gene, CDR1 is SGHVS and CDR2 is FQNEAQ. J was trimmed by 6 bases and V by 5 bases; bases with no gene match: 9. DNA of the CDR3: TGTGCCAGCAGCCCCTTAGCGGGGGTAGGGGATACGCAGTATTTT. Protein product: CASSPLAGVGDTQYF.

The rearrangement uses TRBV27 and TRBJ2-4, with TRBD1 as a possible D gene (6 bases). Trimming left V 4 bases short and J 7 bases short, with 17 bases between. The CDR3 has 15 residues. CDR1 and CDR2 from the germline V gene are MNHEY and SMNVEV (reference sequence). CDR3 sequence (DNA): TGTGCCAGCAGTTCGACAGGAGCACCTTACAACATTCAGTACTTC. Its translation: CASSSTGAPYNIQYF.

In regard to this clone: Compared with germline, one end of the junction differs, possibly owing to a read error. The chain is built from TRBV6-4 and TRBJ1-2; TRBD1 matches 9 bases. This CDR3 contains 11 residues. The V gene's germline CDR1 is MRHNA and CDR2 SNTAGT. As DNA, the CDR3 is TGTGCCACCCGGACAGGGGCGTTTGAATACTTC. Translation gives CATRTGAFEYF.

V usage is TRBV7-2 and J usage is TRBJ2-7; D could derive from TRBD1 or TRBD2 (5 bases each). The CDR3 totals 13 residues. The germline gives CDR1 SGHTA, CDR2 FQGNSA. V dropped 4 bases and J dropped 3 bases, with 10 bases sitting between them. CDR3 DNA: TGTGCCAGCAGCTCGGGACCCGACTACGAGCAGTACTTC. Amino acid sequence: CASSSGPDYEQYF. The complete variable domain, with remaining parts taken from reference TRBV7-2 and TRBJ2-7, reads GAGVSQSPSNKVTEKGKDVELRCDPISGHTALYWYRQSLGQGLEFLIYFQGNSAPDKSGLPSDRFSAERTGGSVSTLTIQRTQQEDSAVYLCASSSGPDYEQYFGPGTRLTVT.

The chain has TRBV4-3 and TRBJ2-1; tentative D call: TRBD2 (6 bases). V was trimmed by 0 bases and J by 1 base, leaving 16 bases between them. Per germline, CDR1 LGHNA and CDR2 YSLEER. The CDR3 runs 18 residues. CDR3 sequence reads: CASSQDPLAAGSYNEQFF. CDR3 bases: TGCGCCAGCAGCCAAGATCCTTTAGCGGCAGGATCCTACAATGAGCAGTTCTTC.

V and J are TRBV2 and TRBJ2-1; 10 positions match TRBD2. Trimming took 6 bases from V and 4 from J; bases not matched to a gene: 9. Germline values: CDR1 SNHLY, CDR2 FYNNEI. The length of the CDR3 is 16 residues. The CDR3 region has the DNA TGTGCCAGCAGGGCCGCTAGCGGGGGAACTTACAATGAGCAGTTCTTC. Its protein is CASRAASGGTYNEQFF.

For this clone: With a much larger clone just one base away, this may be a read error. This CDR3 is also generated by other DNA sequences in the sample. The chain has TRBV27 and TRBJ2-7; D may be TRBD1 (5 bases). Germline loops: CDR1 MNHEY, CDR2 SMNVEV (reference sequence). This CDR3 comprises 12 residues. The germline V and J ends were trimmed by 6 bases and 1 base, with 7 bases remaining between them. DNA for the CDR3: TGTGCCAGCAGCTCAGGGTCCTACGAGCAGTACTTC. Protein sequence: CASSSGSYEQYF.

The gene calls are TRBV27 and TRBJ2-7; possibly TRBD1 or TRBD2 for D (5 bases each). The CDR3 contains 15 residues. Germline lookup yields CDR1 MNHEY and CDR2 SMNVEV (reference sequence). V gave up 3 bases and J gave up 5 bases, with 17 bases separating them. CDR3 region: CASSFGGTVSNEQYF. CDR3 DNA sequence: TGTGCCAGCAGTTTTGGGGGAACGGTAAGCAACGAGCAGTACTTC.

CDR3 sequence: CASSEGLAGVRNEQYF. CDR3 sequence (DNA): TGTGCCAGCAGTGAAGGACTAGCGGGTGTTCGGAACGAGCAGTACTTC. This chain connects TRBV6-1 to TRBJ2-7; 10 bases map to TRBD2. Germline-derived CDR1 and CDR2 are MNHNS and SASEGT. Losses at the gene ends were 1 base for V and 5 bases for J; bases not matched to a gene: 8. The CDR3 has 16 amino acids.

The CDR3 bases are TGTGCCAGCAGTTCAGGCGGGGGGAGCTACGAGCAGTACTTC. As protein: CASSSGGGSYEQYF. V is TRBV6-5 and J is TRBJ2-7, with 8 bases identical to TRBD2. V dropped 4 bases and J dropped 3; count of bases not matched to a gene: 5. The CDR3 consists of 14 residues. Germline CDR1 reads MNHEY; CDR2 reads SVGAGI.

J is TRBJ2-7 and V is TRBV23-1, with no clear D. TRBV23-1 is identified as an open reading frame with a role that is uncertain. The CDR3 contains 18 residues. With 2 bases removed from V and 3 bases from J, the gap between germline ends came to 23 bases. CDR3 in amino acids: CASSQPVEGAPKHYEQYF. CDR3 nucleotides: TGCGCCAGCAGTCAACCCGTTGAAGGTGCCCCGAAACACTACGAGCAGTACTTC.

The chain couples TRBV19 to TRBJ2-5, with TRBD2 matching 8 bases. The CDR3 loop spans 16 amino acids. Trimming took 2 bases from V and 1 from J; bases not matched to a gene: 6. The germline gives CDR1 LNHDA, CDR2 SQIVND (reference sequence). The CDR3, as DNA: TGTGCCAGTAGTATATTCGCGGGGGGCATCCAAGAGACCCAGTACTTC. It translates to CASSIFAGGIQETQYF.

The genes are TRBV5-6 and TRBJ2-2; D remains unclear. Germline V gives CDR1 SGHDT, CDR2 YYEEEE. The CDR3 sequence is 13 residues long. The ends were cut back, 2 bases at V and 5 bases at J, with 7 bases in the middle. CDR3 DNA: TGTGCCAGCAGCTTTAGGCATACCGGGGAGCTGTTTTTT. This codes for CASSFRHTGELFF.